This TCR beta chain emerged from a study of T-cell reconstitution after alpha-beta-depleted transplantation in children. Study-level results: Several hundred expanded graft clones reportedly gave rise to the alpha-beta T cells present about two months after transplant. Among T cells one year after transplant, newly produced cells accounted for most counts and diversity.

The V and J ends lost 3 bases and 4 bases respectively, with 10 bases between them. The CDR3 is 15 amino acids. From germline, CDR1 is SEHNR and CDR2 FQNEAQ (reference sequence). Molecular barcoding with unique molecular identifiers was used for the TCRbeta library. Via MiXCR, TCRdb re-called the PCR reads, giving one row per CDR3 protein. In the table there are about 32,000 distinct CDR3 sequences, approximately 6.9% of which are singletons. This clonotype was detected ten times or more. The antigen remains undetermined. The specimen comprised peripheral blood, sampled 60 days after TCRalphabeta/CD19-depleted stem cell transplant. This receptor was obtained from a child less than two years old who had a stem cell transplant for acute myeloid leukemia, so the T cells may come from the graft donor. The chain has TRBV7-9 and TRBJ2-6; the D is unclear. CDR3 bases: TGTGCCAGCAGCTTGGACCCGAGGGGGGCCAACGTCCTGACTTTC. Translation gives CASSLDPRGANVLTF.